These 27 T cell receptor beta chains were sequenced from one sample in a study of Tregs in tolerant kidney transplant recipients. Method: immunoSEQ multiplex PCR; TCRdb's copy keeps in-frame clones and lacks some. The sample shows some 110,000 clones, around 91% of them seen only once. The sample consisted of CD4+ T cells from blood. These receptors were collected from a human donor in good health.

This chain links TRBV19 with TRBJ2-1, with D possibly TRBD1 on 6 matching bases. The CDR3 totals 14 residues. From germline, CDR1 is LNHDA and CDR2 SQIVND (reference sequence). Trimming cost V 2 bases and J 4 bases, with 9 bases left between them. CDR3 in amino acids: CASSIQGPYNEQFF. The CDR3 DNA follows: TGTGCCAGTAGTATACAGGGGCCTTACAATGAGCAGTTCTTC.

The chain links TRBV6-1 to TRBJ2-7; TRBD2 might be the D (5 bases). Trimming stripped 10 bases from V and 3 bases from J, with 19 bases between. Germline V gene sequence: CDR1 MNHNS, CDR2 SASEGT. The CDR3 is 14 residues long. The DNA of the CDR3 is TGTGCCACTTCGACTATCGACCGGCTCTACGAGCAGTACTTC. Protein product: CATSTIDRLYEQYF.

The chain employs TRBV5-4 and TRBJ2-3; TRBD1 matches 9 bases. The CDR3 spans 16 residues. CDR1 and CDR2 from the germline V gene are SGHNT and YYREEE (reference sequence). The trim removed 4 bases at V and 2 bases at J, leaving 8 bases unmatched. CDR3 sequence (DNA): TGTGCCAGCAGCGGGAGTAGGGACAGGGTCACAGATACGCAGTATTTT. Protein sequence: CASSGSRDRVTDTQYF.

This clone has only one observation. V is TRBV9 and J is TRBJ2-7; D is perhaps TRBD2 (6 bases). V was cut by 7 bases and J by 0 bases, with 11 bases left in between. Germline loops: CDR1 SGDLS, CDR2 YYNGEE. The CDR3 sequence is 13 residues long. The CDR3 sequence is CASGTGISYEQYF. The CDR3 DNA follows: TGTGCCAGCGGGACTGGCATCTCCTACGAGCAGTACTTC.

The chain joins TRBV5-1 to TRBJ2-2; 7 nucleotides match TRBD2. The junction had 5 bases not matched to a gene; V was cut back by 2 bases and J by 1 base. The CDR3 is 16 residues long. The germline gives CDR1 SGHRS, CDR2 YFSETQ. The CDR3 nucleotides read TGCGCCAGCAGCTTAATGGCTAGCGGGAACACCGGGGAGCTGTTTTTT. Translating gives CASSLMASGNTGELFF. The variable domain in full, with the rest retrieved from reference TRBV5-1 and TRBJ2-2, is KAGVTQTPRYLIKTRGQQVTLSCSPISGHRSVSWYQQTPGQGLQFLFEYFSETQRNKGNFPGRFSGRQFSNSRSEMNVSTLELGDSALYLCASSLMASGNTGELFFGEGSRLTVL.

The chain is built from TRBV13 and TRBJ2-1; possibly TRBD2 for D (7 bases). The CDR3 totals 16 residues. Germline CDR1 PRHDT, CDR2 FYEKMQ (reference sequence). Trimming took off 2 bases at V and 1 base at J, with 12 bases between the two ends. The CDR3 sequence: CASSLFRGASYNEQFF. In DNA, the CDR3 is TGTGCCAGCAGCTTATTCCGGGGGGCTTCCTACAATGAGCAGTTCTTC.

This chain uses TRBV19 with TRBJ1-5, with D possibly matching TRBD1 (5 bases). Trimming took off 4 bases at V and 5 bases at J, with 9 bases between the two ends. The CDR3 has 13 amino acids. The germline CDR1 and CDR2 sequences are LNHDA and SQIVND (reference sequence). The CDR3 region is CASSTGRDQPQHF. In DNA form, the CDR3 reads TGTGCCAGTAGTACAGGGCGCGATCAGCCCCAGCATTTT.

The J gene is TRBJ2-3, the V gene TRBV5-1; 7 nucleotides agree with TRBD1. The CDR3 loop spans 14 amino acids. CDR1 is SGHRS and CDR2 is YFSETQ in the germline V gene. Trimming removed 5 bases from V and 2 bases from J; junction bases left unmatched: 5. The chain's CDR3 is CASRPQGSTDTQYF. The CDR3 DNA reads as TGCGCCAGCAGACCACAGGGGTCCACAGATACGCAGTATTTT.

This clone occurred once. The V gene is TRBV4-1, the J gene TRBJ1-1, with 7 bases lining up with TRBD1. The CDR3 spans 14 residues. J was trimmed by 4 bases and V by 5 bases; bases with no gene match: 7. Germline CDR1 is MGHRA and CDR2 is YSYEKL. DNA of the CDR3: TGCGCCAGCAGCTCCCAGGGGGGTGCCACTGAAGCTTTCTTT. Translated: CASSSQGGATEAFF.

V usage is TRBV5-1 and J usage is TRBJ2-5; no firm D call. Deletions cut 3 bases from V and 0 bases from J, with 6 bases between. This CDR3 spans 13 amino acids. Germline V gene sequence: CDR1 SGHRS, CDR2 YFSETQ. The CDR3 loop reads CASSSAYQETQYF. CDR3 in DNA: TGCGCCAGCAGCTCCGCGTACCAAGAGACCCAGTACTTC.

The chain links TRBV27 to TRBJ1-4; D call uncertain. V was pared by 5 bases and J by 8 bases, with 12 bases between. Per germline, CDR1 MNHEY and CDR2 SMNVEV (reference sequence). This CDR3 region has 13 residues. The CDR3: CASSPNTREKLFF. The CDR3 DNA reads TGTGCCAGCAGTCCAAATACCAGGGAAAAACTGTTTTTT.

The rearrangement links TRBV11-2 to TRBJ2-1, with D perhaps TRBD1 (6 bases). Per the germline V gene, CDR1 is SGHAT and CDR2 is FQNNGV. V lost 5 bases, J lost 5 bases, and 7 bases lay in between. The CDR3 runs 12 residues. The CDR3 bases are TGTGCCAGCAGCAGGACAGACAATGAGCAGTTCTTC. It encodes CASSRTDNEQFF.

The chain has TRBV10-2 and TRBJ2-3; D is unresolved. Germline assignment: CDR1 WSHSY and CDR2 SAAADI. The ends were cut back, 5 bases at V and 2 bases at J, with 14 bases in the middle. The CDR3 contains 15 residues. The CDR3 is CASSLQFLSTDTQYF. In nucleotides, the CDR3 is TGCGCCAGCAGTTTGCAGTTTCTATCCACAGATACGCAGTATTTT.

J is TRBJ1-3 and V is TRBV7-9; D is ambiguous. V lost 1 base to trimming and J lost 4 bases, with 8 bases between them. CDR1 and CDR2 (germline): SEHNR, FQNEAQ (reference sequence). CDR3 size: 14 residues. The CDR3 protein is CASSLGGFGNTIYF. Here the CDR3 DNA reads TGTGCCAGCAGCTTAGGCGGGTTCGGAAACACCATATATTTT.

The chain carries TRBV5-1 and TRBJ2-6; D gene uncertain. CDR3 length equals 16 residues. With 2 bases removed from V and 0 bases from J, the gap between germline ends came to 9 bases. Germline V CDR1 and CDR2: SGHRS, YFSETQ. The CDR3 DNA reads TGCGCCAGCAGCTTTGACCCCACCTCTGGGGCCAACGTCCTGACTTTC. Translating gives CASSFDPTSGANVLTF.

Here the CDR3 reads CASSTGNTEAFF. The CDR3 DNA sequence: TGTGCCAGCAGCACAGGTAACACTGAAGCTTTCTTT. The chain carries TRBV5-5 and TRBJ1-1; weak D call: TRBD1 (5 bases). V was clipped by 4 bases and J by 2 bases, with 6 bases between them. Germline V gene data show CDR1 as SGHKS and CDR2 as YYEKEE (reference sequence). The CDR3 is 12 amino acids.

The chain links TRBV5-1 to TRBJ1-1; 10 bases match TRBD1. CDR1 is SGHRS and CDR2 is YFSETQ in the germline V gene. This CDR3 spans 14 amino acids. V lost 4 bases, J lost 8 bases, and 8 bases stayed unmatched. CDR3 protein: CASSPSDRGREAFF. In nucleotides, the CDR3 is TGCGCCAGCAGCCCGTCTGACAGGGGGCGAGAAGCTTTCTTT.

The chain couples TRBV5-4 to TRBJ2-3, with a tentative D call TRBD2 (6 bases). CDR3 length: 19 residues. Per germline, CDR1 SGHNT and CDR2 YYREEE (reference sequence). Trimming pared 7 bases from V and 2 bases from J, leaving 29 bases between. The CDR3 reads CASLTWGPAASVDTDTQYF. CDR3 DNA: TGTGCCAGCTTAACCTGGGGTCCCGCGGCTAGCGTTGACACAGATACGCAGTATTTT.

V and J are TRBV27 and TRBJ2-7, with D perhaps given as TRBD1 or TRBD2 (6 bases each). Germline CDR1 MNHEY, CDR2 SMNVEV (reference sequence). This CDR3 spans 14 amino acids. V was pared by 10 bases and J by 5 bases, with 21 bases between. The CDR3 DNA is TGTGCCACGCAGCCCGCCGGGGGCGAAGACGAGCAGTACTTC. This encodes CATQPAGGEDEQYF.

This clone was recorded only once. The chain couples TRBV18 to TRBJ2-3, with D unresolved. V gave up 5 bases and J gave up 2 bases, with 5 bases separating them. Germline values: CDR1 KGHSH, CDR2 LQKENI. CDR3 length: 12 residues. The CDR3 loop reads CASSTHTDTQYF. CDR3 nucleotides: TGTGCCAGCTCAACACACACAGATACGCAGTATTTT.

The chain joins TRBV7-9 to TRBJ2-7, with 8 bases identical to TRBD2. The CDR3 is 14 residues long. Trimming removed 5 bases from V and 4 bases from J; junction bases left unmatched: 7. Germline V lookup: CDR1 SEHNR, CDR2 FQNEAQ (reference sequence). CDR3 in amino acids: CASSPPAGDYEQYF. The CDR3 nucleotides read TGTGCCAGCAGCCCCCCAGCGGGAGATTACGAGCAGTACTTC.

The chain uses TRBV19 and TRBJ2-1; D call uncertain. CDR1 is LNHDA and CDR2 is SQIVND in the germline V gene (reference sequence). The CDR3 sequence is 14 residues long. The V gene lost 5 bases and the J gene lost 4 bases, with 12 bases spanning the gap. The chain's CDR3 is CASSEDWGYNEQFF. The CDR3 DNA reads TGTGCCAGTAGTGAAGACTGGGGATACAATGAGCAGTTCTTC.

V is TRBV27 and J is TRBJ1-2; 10 bases fit TRBD1. Germline-derived CDR1 and CDR2 are MNHEY and SMNVEV (reference sequence). J was trimmed by 7 bases and V by 3 bases; bases with no gene match: 8. This CDR3 has 15 amino acids. The chain's CDR3 is CASSFLRTGGGGYTF. CDR3 nucleotides: TGTGCCAGCAGTTTCCTCCGGACAGGGGGAGGTGGCTACACCTTC.

The rearrangement uses TRBV5-1 and TRBJ2-5, with D possibly TRBD2 on 6 matching bases. Germline-derived CDR1 and CDR2 are SGHRS and YFSETQ. The CDR3 spans 13 residues. V lost 0 bases and J 5 bases, leaving 8 bases between the germline ends. CDR3 sequence (DNA): TGCGCCAGCAGCTTGGGCGGGATCGAGACCCAGTACTTC. As protein: CASSLGGIETQYF. Full variable domain (remainder filled in from reference TRBV5-1 and TRBJ2-5): KAGVTQTPRYLIKTRGQQVTLSCSPISGHRSVSWYQQTPGQGLQFLFEYFSETQRNKGNFPGRFSGRQFSNSRSEMNVSTLELGDSALYLCASSLGGIETQYFGPGTRLLVL.

This clone was detected only once. The chain employs TRBV30 and TRBJ2-3; D is uncertain. Germline V gene lookup returns CDR1 GTSNPN and CDR2 SVGIG (reference sequence). The CDR3 has 12 residues. Between the trimmed V and J ends, which lost 6 bases and 0 bases, there was a span of 7 bases. The CDR3 DNA follows: TGTGCCTGCCCAGGAAGCACAGATACGCAGTATTTT. It is translated as CACPGSTDTQYF.

In this sample, this clone turned up once. The chain is built from TRBV7-9 and TRBJ2-7, with D perhaps matching TRBD1 (6 bases). V was clipped by 4 bases and J by 0 bases, with 13 bases between them. CDR1 and CDR2 from the germline V gene are SEHNR and FQNEAQ (reference sequence). The CDR3 contains 15 residues. CDR3 amino acids: CASSSTLTGSYEQYF. In DNA form, the CDR3 reads TGTGCCAGCAGCTCCACCCTGACAGGCTCCTACGAGCAGTACTTC.

The genes are TRBV15 and TRBJ1-1; D possibly corresponds to TRBD1 (6 bases). Germline CDR1 reads LNHNV; CDR2 reads YYDKDF (reference sequence). The ends were cut back, 5 bases at V and 0 bases at J, with 13 bases in the middle. The CDR3 has 15 residues. In nucleotides, the CDR3 is TGTGCCACCAGCTATCACCGACAGGTGAACACTGAAGCTTTCTTT. Amino acid sequence: CATSYHRQVNTEAFF.